A selection of T cell receptor beta chains follows, all from one sample in a study of T cell responses to AZD1222 COVID-19 vaccine. Method: immunoSEQ multiplex PCR; TCRdb's copy keeps in-frame clones and lacks some. The data show almost 65,000 clones, roughly 89% seen once. The sequencing used peripheral blood, collected on day 0 of AZD1222 vaccination. The receptors originated from an adult in good health. CDR3s include the opening cysteine and the closing phenylalanine or tryptophan. D genes are given only for firm matches. Clone size is shown for a subset of rows, as once, few, many or a class of expanded clone.

j_call,d_call,v_call,clone_size,cdr3_aa,cdr3_nt
TRBJ2-7,.,TRBV21-1,.,CASSGGGTDTYEQYF,TGTGCCAGCAGCGGAGGTGGGACGGACACCTACGAGCAGTACTTC
TRBJ2-1,.,TRBV27,.,CASSIWGNEQFF,TGTGCCAGCAGTATCTGGGGCAATGAGCAGTTCTTC
TRBJ2-2,.,TRBV11-2,.,CASSLDPTGELFF,TGTGCCAGCAGCTTAGATCCCACCGGGGAGCTGTTTTTT
TRBJ2-2,.,TRBV29-1,.,CSVSHTGELFF,TGCAGCGTTTCCCACACCGGGGAGCTGTTTTTT
TRBJ2-7,TRBD1,TRBV9,.,CASSVDSGGFYEQYF,TGTGCCAGCAGCGTAGATTCAGGGGGTTTCTACGAGCAGTACTTC
TRBJ1-1,.,TRBV7-9,.,CASSSLWGRSTEAFF,TGTGCCAGCAGCTCCCTTTGGGGGAGGAGCACTGAAGCTTTCTTT
TRBJ2-7,.,TRBV6-5,.,CASSYAGVQGYEQYF,TGTGCCAGCAGTTACGCCGGCGTACAGGGCTACGAGCAGTACTTC
TRBJ2-2,.,TRBV6-5,.,CASSLGFAGELFF,TGTGCCAGCAGTTTAGGGTTTGCCGGGGAGCTGTTTTTT
TRBJ2-7,.,TRBV14,once,CASSQGAGSLYF,TGTGCCAGCAGCCAAGGAGCCGGGAGTCTGTACTTC
TRBJ2-3,TRBD2,TRBV7-7,.,CASSLGSGGNTDTQYF,TGTGCCAGCAGCTTAGGTAGCGGGGGTAACACAGATACGCAGTATTTT